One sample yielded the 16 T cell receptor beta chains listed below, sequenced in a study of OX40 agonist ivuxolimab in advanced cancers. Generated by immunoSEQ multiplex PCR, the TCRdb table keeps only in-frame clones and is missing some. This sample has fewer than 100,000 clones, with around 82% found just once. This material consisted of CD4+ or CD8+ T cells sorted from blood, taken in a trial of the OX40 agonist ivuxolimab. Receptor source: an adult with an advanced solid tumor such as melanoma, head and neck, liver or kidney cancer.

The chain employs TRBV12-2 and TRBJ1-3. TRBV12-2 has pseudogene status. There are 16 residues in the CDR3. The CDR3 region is CASRFWGREGGNTIYF. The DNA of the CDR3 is TGTGCAAGTCGCTTCTGGGGGCGGGAGGGAGGAAACACCATATATTTT.

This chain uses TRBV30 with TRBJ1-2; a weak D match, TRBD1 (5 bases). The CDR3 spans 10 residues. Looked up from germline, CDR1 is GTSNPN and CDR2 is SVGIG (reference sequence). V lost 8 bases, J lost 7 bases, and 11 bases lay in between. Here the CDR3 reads CAVSRGGYTF. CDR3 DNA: TGTGCCGTCTCAAGGGGTGGCTACACCTTC. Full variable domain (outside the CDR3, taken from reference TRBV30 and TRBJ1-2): SQTIHQWPATLVQPVGSPLSLECTVEGTSNPNLYWYRQAAGRGLQLLFYSVGIGQISSEVPQNLSASRPQDRQFILSSKKLLLSDSGFYLCAVSRGGYTFGSGTRLTVV.

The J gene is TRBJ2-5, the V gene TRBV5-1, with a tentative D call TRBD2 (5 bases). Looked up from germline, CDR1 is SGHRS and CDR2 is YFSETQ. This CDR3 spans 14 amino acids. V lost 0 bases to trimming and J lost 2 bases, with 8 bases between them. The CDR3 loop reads CASSLDLAQETQYF. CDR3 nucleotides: TGCGCCAGCAGCTTGGATCTAGCTCAAGAGACCCAGTACTTC.

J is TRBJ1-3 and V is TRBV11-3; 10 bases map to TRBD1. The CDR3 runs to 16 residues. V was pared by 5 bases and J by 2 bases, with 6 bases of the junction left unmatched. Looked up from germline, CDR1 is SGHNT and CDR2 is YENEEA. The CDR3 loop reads CASSPRTGGTGNTIYF. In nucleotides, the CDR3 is TGTGCCAGCAGCCCGAGGACAGGGGGAACTGGAAACACCATATATTTT.

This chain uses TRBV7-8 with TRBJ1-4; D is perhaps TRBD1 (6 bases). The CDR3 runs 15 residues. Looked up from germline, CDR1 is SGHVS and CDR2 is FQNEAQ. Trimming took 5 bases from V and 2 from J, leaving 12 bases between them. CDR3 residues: CASSALQGTNEKLFF. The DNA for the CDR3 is TGTGCCAGCAGCGCCTTACAGGGCACTAATGAAAAACTGTTTTTT.

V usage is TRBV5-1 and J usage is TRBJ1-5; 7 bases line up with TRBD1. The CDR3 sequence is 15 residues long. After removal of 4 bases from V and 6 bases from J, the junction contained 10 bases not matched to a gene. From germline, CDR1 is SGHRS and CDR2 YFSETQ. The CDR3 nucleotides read TGCGCCAGCAGCATAACAGGGGAGGGGACTCAGCCCCAGCATTTT. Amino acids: CASSITGEGTQPQHF.

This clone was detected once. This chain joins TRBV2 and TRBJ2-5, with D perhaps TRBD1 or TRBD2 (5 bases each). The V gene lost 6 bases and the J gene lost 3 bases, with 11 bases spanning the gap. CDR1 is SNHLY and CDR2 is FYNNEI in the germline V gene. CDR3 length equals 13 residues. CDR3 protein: CASRRDGEETQYF. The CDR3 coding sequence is TGTGCCAGCAGGAGGGACGGGGAAGAGACCCAGTACTTC.

CDR3 nucleotides: TGTGCCAGCAGCTCAAACCCGCGCGGAGAGACCCAGTACTTC. Protein: CASSSNPRGETQYF. The chain couples TRBV7-6 to TRBJ2-5; D is unresolved. The CDR3 extends over 14 amino acids. Germline-derived CDR1 and CDR2 are SGHVS and FNYEAQ. Trimming removed 4 bases from V and 4 bases from J, with 13 bases in between.

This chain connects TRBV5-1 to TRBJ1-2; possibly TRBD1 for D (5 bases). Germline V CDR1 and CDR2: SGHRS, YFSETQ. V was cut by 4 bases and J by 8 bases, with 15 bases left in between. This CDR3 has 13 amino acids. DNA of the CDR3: TGCGCCAGCAGCCCGGGAGGGGCGGGCGGCTACACCTTC. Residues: CASSPGGAGGYTF.

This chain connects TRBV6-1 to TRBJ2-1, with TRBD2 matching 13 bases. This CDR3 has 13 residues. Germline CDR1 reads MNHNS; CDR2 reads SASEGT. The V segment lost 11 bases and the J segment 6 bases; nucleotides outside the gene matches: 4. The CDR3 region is CALTSGRLNEQFF. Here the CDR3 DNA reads TGTGCCCTGACTAGCGGGAGGCTCAATGAGCAGTTCTTC.

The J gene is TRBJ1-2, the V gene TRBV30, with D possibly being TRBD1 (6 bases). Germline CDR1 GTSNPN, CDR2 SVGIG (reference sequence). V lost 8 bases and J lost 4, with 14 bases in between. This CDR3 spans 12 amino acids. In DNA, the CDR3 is TGTGCCCTCGGTGGGACAAGCTATGGCTACACCTTC. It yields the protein CALGGTSYGYTF.

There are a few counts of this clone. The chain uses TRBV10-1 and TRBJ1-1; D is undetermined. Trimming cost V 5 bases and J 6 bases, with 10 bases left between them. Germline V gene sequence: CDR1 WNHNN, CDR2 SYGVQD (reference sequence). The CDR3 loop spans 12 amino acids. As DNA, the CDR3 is TGCGCCAGCAGTCGCGGTAGCGCTGAAGCTTTCTTT. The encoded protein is CASSRGSAEAFF.

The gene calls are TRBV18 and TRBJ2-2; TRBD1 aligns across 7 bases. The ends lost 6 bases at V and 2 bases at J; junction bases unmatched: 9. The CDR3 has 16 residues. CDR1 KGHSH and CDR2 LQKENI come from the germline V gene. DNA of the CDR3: TGTGCCAGCTCGCCCTTCGACAGGGCCAACACCGGGGAGCTGTTTTTT. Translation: CASSPFDRANTGELFF. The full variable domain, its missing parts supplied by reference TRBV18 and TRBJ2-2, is NAGVMQNPRHLVRRRGQEARLRCSPMKGHSHVYWYRQLPEEGLKFMVYLQKENIIDESGMPKERFSAEFPKEGPSILRIQQVVRGDSAAYFCASSPFDRANTGELFFGEGSRLTVL.

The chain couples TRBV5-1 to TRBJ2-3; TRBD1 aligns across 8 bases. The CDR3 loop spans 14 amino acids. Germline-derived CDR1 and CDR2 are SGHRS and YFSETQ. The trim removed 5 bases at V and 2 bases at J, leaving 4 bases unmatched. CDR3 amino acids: CASSPGQVTDTQYF. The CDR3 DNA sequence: TGCGCCAGCAGTCCGGGACAGGTCACAGATACGCAGTATTTT. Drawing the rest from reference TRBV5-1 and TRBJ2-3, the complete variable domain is KAGVTQTPRYLIKTRGQQVTLSCSPISGHRSVSWYQQTPGQGLQFLFEYFSETQRNKGNFPGRFSGRQFSNSRSEMNVSTLELGDSALYLCASSPGQVTDTQYFGPGTRLTVL.

The CDR3 reads CAWSVLLAGNTIYF. In nucleotides, the CDR3 is TGTGCCTGGAGCGTTCTTTTAGCGGGAAACACCATATATTTT. This chain connects TRBV30 to TRBJ1-3; no clear D. V lost 3 bases, J lost 4 bases, and 13 bases lay in between. From germline, CDR1 is GTSNPN and CDR2 SVGIG (reference sequence). This CDR3 is built from 14 residues.

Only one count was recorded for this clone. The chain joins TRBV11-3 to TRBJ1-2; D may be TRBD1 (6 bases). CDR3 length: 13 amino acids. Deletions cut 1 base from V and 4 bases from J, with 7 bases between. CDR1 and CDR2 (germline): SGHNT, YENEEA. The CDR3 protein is CASSLGTVYGYTF. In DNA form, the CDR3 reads TGTGCCAGCAGCTTAGGGACAGTCTATGGCTACACCTTC. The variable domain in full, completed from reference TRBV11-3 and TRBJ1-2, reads EAGVVQSPRYKIIEKKQPVAFWCNPISGHNTLYWYLQNLGQGPELLIRYENEEAVDDSQLPKDRFSAERLKGVDSTLKIQPAELGDSAVYLCASSLGTVYGYTFGSGTRLTVV.